This T cell receptor (beta chain) came from a study of shared clonotypes between healthy human individuals. This table comes from immunoSEQ multiplex PCR, and its TCRdb copy is limited to in-frame clones, with some not included. The sample lists approximately 2.3 million clones; just over 90% were seen once. This clone was counted once. Germline CDR1 and CDR2: MNHEY and SMNVEV (reference sequence). The CDR3 consists of 20 residues. The junction had 18 bases not matched to a gene; V was cut back by 0 bases and J by 4 bases. The genes are TRBV27 and TRBJ2-3; 8 positions agree with TRBD2. The source of this sequence is a man between 18 and 35 years old in good health. Some clones in this sample may be carry-over from other donors' samples. The sample comprised naive CD4+ T cells from PBMCs. Specified subset: CD45RA+ positively selected. The chain's CDR3 is CASSLSQPGGSGTRADTQYF. The CDR3 DNA sequence: TGTGCCAGCAGTTTATCGCAGCCGGGAGGTAGCGGGACACGAGCAGATACGCAGTATTTT.